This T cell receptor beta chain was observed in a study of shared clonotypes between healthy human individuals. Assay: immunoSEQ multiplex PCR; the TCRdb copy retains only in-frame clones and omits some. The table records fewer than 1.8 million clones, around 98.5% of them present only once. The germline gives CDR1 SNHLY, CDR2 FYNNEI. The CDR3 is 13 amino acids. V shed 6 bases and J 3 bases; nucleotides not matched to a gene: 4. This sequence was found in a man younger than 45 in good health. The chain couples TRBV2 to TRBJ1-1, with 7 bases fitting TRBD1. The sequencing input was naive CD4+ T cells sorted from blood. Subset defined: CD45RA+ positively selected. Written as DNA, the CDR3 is TGTGCCAGCAGACAGGGGTTGTACACTGAAGCTTTCTTT. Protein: CASRQGLYTEAFF.